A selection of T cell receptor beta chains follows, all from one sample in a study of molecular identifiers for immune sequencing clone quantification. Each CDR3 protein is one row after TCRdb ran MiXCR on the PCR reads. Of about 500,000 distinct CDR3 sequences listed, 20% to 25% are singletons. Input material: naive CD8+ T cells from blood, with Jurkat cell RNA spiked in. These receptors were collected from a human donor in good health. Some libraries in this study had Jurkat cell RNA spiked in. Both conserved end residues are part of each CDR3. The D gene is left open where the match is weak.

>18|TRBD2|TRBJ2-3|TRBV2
CASSGDYAGRAGTDTQYF
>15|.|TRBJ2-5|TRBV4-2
CASSQDLTGEGTQYF
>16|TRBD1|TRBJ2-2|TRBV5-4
CASSPWTGTNTGELFF
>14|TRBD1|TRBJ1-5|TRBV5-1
CASRPTGGNQPQHF
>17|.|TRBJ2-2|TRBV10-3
CAISDRLPSVNTGELFF
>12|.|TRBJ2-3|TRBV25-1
CASSAVTDTQYF
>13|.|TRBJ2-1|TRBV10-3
CAISEFRGNEQFF
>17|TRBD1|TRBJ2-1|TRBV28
CASSYRTGFPGDGEQFF
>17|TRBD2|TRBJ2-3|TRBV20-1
CSARDLDFPGLADTQYF
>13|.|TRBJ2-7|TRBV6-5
CASSPFEGYEQYF
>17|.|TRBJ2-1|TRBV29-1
CSVEVTDPLVTYNEQFF
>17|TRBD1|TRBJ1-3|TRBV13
CASSVGTGGVSGNTIYF
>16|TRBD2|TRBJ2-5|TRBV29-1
CSVIPRGTSVQETQYF
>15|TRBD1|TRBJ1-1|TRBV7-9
CASSGDRDQITEAFF
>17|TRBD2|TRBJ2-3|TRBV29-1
CSAEGLAGGWGTDTQYF
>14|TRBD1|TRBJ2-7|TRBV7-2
CASSLVGQGGEQYF
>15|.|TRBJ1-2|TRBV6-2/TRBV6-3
CASSYLPSYNYGYTF
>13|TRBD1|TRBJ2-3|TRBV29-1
CSVGTGRLDTQYF
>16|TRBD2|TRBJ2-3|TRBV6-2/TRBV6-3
CASTAPGLAGLDTQYF
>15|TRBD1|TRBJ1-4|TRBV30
CAWSTGTGGFEKLFF
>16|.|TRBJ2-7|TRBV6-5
CASSYSVRDRTYEQYF
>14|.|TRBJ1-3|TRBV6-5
CASSAESSGNTIYF
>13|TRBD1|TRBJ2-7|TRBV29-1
CSARDRNGREQYF
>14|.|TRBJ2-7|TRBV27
CASSFAQGAYEQYF
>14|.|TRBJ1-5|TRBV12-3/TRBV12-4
CASSLGGVGQPQHF
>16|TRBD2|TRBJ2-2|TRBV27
CASSSGLAGVTGELFF
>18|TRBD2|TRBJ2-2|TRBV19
CASSILASGAARTGELFF
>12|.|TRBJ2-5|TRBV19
CASSWGSETQYF
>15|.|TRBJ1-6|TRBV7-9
CASSSTTLPNSPLHF
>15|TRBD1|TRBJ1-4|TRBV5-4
CASSPGQGATEKLLF
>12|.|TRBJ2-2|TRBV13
CASSWPAGELFF
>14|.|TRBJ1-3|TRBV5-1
CASSYDSSGNAIYF
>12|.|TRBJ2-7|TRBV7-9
CASSSGRLEQYF
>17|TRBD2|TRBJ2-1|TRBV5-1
CASSLSSRLARANEQFF
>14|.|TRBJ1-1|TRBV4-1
CASSTEKTDTEAFF
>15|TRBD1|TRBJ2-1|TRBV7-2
CASSLAGTDYNEQFF
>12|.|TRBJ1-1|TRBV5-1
CASRGEYTEAFF
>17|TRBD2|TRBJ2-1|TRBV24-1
CATSAPPQTSGRNEQFF
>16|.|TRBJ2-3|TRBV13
CASSLLSVSGTDTQYF
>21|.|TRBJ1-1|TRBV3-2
CASSRMVGLRPSNTLDTEAFF
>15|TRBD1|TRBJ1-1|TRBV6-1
CASSTWDSLNTEAFF
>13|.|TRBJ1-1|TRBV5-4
CASSLPKNTEAFF
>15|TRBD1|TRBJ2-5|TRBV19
CASSNTGGFGETQYF
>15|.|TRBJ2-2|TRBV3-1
CASSTRPSNTGELFF
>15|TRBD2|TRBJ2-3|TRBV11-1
CASSLLAEATDTQYF
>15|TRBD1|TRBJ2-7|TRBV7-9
CASSSNRDRGLEQYF
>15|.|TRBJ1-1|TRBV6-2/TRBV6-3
CASSSGHHLNTEAFF
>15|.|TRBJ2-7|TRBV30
CAWSVLSGAAYEQYF
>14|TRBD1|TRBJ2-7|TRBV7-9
CASSKDRGHDEQYF
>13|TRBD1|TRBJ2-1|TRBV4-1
CASGQTGDNEQFF
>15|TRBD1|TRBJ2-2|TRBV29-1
CSVEGTVANTGELFF
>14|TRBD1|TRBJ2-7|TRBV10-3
CAIRETGGQYEQYF
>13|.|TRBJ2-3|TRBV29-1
CSVEDSGTDTQYF
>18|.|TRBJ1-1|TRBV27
CASSPQGLVVLGNTEAFF
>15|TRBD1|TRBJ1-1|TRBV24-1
CATSDSSGQGGEAFF
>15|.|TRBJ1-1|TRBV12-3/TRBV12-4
CASLARYQMNTEAFF
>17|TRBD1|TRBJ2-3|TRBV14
CASSQDWTGGGPDTQYF
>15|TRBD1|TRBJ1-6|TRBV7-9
CASSSVQQGNSPLHF
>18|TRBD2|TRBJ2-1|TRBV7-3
CASSLTGLAGVFYNEQFF